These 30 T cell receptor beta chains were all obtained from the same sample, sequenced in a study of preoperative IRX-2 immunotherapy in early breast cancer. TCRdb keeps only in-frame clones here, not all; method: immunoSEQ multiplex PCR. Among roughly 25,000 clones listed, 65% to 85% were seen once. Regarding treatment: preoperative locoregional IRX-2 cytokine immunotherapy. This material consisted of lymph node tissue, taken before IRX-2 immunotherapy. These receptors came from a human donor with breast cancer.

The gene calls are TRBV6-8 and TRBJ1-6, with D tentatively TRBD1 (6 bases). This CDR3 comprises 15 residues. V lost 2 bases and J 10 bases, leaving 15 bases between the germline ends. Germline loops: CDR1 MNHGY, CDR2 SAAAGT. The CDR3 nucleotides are TGTGCCAGCAGTTACCCGACAGGTGAGGGGTCACCCCTCCACTTT. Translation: CASSYPTGEGSPLHF.

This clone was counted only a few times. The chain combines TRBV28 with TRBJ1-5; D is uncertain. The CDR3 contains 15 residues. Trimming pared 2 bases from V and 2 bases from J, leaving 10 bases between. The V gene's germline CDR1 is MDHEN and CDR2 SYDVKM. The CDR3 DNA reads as TGTGCCAGCAGTTTACCAGGTAGGGGCAATCAGCCCCAGCATTTT. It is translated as CASSLPGRGNQPQHF.

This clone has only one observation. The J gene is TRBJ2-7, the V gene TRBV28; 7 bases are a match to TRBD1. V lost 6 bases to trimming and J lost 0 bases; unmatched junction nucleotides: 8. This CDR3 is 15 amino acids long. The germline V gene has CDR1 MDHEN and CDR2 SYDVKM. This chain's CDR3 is CASSIDRDSSYEQYF. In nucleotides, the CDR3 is TGTGCCAGCAGCATCGACAGGGACAGCTCCTACGAGCAGTACTTC. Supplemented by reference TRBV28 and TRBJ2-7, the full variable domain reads DVKVTQSSRYLVKRTGEKVFLECVQDMDHENMFWYRQDPGLGLRLIYFSYDVKMKEKGDIPEGYSVSREKKERFSLILESASTNQTSMYLCASSIDRDSSYEQYFGPGTRLTVT.

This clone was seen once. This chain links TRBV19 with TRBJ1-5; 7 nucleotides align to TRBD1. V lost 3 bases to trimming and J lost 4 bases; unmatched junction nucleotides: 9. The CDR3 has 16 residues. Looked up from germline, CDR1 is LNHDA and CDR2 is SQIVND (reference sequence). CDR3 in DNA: TGTGCCAGTAGTATGCCGGCTGGACAGGCAAATCAGCCCCAGCATTTT. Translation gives CASSMPAGQANQPQHF. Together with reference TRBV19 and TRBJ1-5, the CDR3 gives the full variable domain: DGGITQSPKYLFRKEGQNVTLSCEQNLNHDAMYWYRQDPGQGLRLIYYSQIVNDFQKGDIAEGYSVSREKKESFPLTVTSAQKNPTAFYLCASSMPAGQANQPQHFGDGTRLSIL.

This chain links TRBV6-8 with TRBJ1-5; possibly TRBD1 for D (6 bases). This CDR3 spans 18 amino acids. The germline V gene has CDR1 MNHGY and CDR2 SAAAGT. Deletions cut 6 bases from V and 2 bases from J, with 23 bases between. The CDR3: CASRDGTRTINGNQPQHF. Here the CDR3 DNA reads TGTGCCAGCAGGGACGGGACACGGACCATTAACGGCAATCAGCCCCAGCATTTT.

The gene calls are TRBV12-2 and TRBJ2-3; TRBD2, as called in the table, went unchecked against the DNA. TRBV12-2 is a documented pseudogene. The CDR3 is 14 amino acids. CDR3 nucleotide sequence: TGTGCCGGGCTACGGGGGACCCACACAGATACGCAGTATTTT. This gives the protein CAGLRGTHTDTQYF.

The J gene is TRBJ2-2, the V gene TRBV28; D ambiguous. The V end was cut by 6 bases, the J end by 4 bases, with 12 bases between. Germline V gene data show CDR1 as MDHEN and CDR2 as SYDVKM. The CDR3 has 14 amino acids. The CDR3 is CASRTSPSTGELFF. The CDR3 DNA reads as TGTGCCAGCAGAACATCCCCGAGCACCGGGGAGCTGTTTTTT.

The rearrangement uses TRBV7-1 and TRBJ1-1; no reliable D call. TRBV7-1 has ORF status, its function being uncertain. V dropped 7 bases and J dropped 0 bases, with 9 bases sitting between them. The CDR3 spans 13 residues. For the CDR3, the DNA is TGTGCCAGCAAAAGGGAGATGAACACTGAAGCTTTCTTT. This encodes CASKREMNTEAFF.

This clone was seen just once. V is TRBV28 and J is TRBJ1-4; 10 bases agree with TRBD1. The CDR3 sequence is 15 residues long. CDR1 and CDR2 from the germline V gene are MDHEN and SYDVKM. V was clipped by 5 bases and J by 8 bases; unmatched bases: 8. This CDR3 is CASSPAGTGVEKLFF. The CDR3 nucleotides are TGTGCCAGCAGTCCTGCCGGGACAGGGGTCGAAAAACTGTTTTTT.

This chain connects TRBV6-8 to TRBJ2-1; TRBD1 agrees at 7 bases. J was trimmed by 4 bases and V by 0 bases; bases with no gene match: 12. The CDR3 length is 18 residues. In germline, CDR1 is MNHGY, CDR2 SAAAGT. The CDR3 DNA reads TGTGCCAGCAGTTACTCCACCGGGACAGCATCCAGATACAATGAGCAGTTCTTC. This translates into CASSYSTGTASRYNEQFF.

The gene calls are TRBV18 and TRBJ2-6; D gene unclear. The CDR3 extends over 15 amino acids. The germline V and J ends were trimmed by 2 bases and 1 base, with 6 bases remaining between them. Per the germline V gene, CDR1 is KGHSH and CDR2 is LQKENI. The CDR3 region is CASSPVHSGANVLTF. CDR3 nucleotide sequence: TGTGCCAGCTCACCAGTACATTCTGGGGCCAACGTCCTGACTTTC.

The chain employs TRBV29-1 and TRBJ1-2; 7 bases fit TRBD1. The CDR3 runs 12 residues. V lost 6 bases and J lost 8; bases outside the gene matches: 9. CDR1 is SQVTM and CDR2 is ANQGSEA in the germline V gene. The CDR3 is CSVRDSTEGYTF. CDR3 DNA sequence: TGCAGCGTCCGGGACAGCACTGAAGGCTACACCTTC.

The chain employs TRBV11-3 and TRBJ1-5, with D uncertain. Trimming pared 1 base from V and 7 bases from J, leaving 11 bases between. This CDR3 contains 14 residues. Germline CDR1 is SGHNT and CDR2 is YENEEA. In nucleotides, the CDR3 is TGTGCCAGCAGCTTAGGGGGAACGGGACAGCCCCAGCATTTT. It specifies CASSLGGTGQPQHF.

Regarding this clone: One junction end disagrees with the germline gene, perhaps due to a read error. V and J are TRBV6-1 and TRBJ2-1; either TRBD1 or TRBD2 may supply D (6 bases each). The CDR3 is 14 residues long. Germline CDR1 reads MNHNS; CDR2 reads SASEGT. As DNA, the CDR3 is TGTGCCATCAGTGAAGGGGGGCTGATCAATGAGCAGTTCTTC. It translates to CAISEGGLINEQFF.

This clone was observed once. CDR3 protein: CASNSGGIADTQYF. CDR3 bases: TGCGCCAGCAACTCGGGGGGGATTGCAGATACGCAGTATTTT. V is TRBV5-1 and J is TRBJ2-3, with 8 bases fitting TRBD2. Germline-derived CDR1 and CDR2 are SGHRS and YFSETQ. V lost 6 bases, J lost 4 bases, and 7 bases stayed unmatched. This CDR3 spans 14 amino acids.

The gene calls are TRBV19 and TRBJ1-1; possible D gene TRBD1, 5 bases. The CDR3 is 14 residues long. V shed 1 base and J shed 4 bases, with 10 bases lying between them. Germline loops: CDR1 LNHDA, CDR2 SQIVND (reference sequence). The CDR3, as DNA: TGTGCCAGTAGTATAGGAGGAGGGACCACTGAAGCTTTCTTT. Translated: CASSIGGGTTEAFF.

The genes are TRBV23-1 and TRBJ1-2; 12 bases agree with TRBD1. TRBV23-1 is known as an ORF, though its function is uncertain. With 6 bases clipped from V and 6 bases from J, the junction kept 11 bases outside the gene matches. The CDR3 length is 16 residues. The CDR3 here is CASSLKRDRGRDGYTF. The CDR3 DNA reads TGCGCCAGCAGCTTAAAGAGGGACAGGGGGCGGGATGGCTACACCTTC.

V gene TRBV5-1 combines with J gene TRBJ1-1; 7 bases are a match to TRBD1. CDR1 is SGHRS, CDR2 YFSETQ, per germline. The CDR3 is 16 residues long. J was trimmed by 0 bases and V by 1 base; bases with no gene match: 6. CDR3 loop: CASSLTGANMNTEAFF. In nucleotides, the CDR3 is TGCGCCAGCAGCTTGACAGGGGCGAATATGAACACTGAAGCTTTCTTT.

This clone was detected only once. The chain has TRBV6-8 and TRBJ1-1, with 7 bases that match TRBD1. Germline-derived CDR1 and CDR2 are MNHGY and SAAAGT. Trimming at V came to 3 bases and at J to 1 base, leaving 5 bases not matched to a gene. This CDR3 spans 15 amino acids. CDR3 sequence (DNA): TGTGCCAGCAGTTATTCCGGGACAGCGAACACTGAAGCTTTCTTT. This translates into CASSYSGTANTEAFF.

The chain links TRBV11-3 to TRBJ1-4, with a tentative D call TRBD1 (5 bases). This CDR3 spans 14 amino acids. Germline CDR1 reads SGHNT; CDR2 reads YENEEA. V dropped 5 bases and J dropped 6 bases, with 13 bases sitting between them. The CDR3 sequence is CASSSYRRDEKLFF. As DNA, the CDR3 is TGTGCCAGCAGCAGCTACAGGAGGGATGAAAAACTGTTTTTT. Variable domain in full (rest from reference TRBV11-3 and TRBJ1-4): EAGVVQSPRYKIIEKKQPVAFWCNPISGHNTLYWYLQNLGQGPELLIRYENEEAVDDSQLPKDRFSAERLKGVDSTLKIQPAELGDSAVYLCASSSYRRDEKLFFGSGTQLSVL.

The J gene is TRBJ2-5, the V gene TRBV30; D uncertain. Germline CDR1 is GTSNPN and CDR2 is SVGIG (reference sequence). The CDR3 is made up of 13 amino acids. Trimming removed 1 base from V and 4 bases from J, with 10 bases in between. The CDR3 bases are TGTGCCTGGAGTGGGAGATTCCTAGAGACCCAGTACTTC. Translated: CAWSGRFLETQYF.

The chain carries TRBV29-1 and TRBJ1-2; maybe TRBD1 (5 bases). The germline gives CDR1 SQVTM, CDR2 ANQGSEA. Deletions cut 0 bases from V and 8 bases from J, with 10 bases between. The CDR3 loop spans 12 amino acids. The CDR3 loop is CSVEDRPGGYTF. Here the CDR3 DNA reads TGCAGCGTTGAAGATAGGCCAGGGGGCTACACCTTC.

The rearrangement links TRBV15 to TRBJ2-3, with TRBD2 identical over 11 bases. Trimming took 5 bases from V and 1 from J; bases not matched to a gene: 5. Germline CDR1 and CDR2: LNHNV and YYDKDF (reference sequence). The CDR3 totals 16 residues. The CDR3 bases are TGTGCCACCAGCGAAACGACTAGCGGGGGCACAGATACGCAGTATTTT. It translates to CATSETTSGGTDTQYF.

CDR3 amino acids: CASGLVQGEAGNEQFF. CDR3 bases: TGTGCTAGTGGTTTGGTACAGGGTGAGGCTGGTAATGAGCAGTTCTTC. The chain combines TRBV12-5 with TRBJ2-1; D perhaps matches TRBD1 (6 bases). Trimming removed 0 bases from V and 7 bases from J, with 16 bases in between. There are 16 residues in the CDR3. CDR1 LGHNT and CDR2 FRNRAP come from the germline V gene.

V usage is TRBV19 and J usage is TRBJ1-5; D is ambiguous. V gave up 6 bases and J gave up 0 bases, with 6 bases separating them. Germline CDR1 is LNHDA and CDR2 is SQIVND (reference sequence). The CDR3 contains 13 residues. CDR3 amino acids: CASREYSNQPQHF. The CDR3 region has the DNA TGTGCCAGTAGAGAATATAGCAATCAGCCCCAGCATTTT.

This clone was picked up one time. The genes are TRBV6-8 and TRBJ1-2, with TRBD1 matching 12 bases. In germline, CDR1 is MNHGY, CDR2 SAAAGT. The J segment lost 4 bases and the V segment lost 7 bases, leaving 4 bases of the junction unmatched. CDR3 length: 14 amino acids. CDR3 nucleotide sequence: TGTGCCAGCAAAGGGACAGGGGGCGGCTATGGCTACACCTTC. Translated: CASKGTGGGYGYTF.

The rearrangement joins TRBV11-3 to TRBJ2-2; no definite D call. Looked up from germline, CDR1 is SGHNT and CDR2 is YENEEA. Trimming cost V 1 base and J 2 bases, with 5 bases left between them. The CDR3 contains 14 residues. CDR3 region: CASSLVRNTGELFF. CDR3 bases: TGTGCCAGCAGCTTAGTCCGCAACACCGGGGAGCTGTTTTTT.

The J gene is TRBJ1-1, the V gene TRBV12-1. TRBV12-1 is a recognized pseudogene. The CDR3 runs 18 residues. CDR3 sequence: CASSFEGQHKIMNTEAFF. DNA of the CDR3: TGTGCCAGCAGCTTTGAAGGGCAGCACAAGATCATGAACACTGAAGCTTTCTTT.

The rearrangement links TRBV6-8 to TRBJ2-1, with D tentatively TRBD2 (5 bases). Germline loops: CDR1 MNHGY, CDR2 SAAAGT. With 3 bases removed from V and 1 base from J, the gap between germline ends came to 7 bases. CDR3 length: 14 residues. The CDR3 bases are TGTGCCAGCAGTTATGAGGGATCCTACAATGAGCAGTTCTTC. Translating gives CASSYEGSYNEQFF.

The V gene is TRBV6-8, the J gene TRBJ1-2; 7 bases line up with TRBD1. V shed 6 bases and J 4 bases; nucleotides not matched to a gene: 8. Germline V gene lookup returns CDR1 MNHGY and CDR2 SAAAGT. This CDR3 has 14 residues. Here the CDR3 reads CASRVTGWTYGYTF. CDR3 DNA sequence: TGTGCCAGCAGGGTGACAGGGTGGACCTATGGCTACACCTTC.